One and the same sample provided the 7 T cell receptor beta chains below, sequenced in a study of shared clonotypes between healthy human individuals. Generated by immunoSEQ multiplex PCR, the TCRdb table keeps only in-frame clones and is missing some. The profile shows around 2.1 million clones, roughly 95% of them singletons. The sequenced sample was naive CD4+ T cells sorted from blood. Sample subset: CD45RA+ positively selected. The receptors come from a young man in good health.

The chain carries TRBV5-1 and TRBJ1-4; D is uncertain. The length of the CDR3 is 13 residues. Deletions cut 3 bases from V and 4 bases from J, with 7 bases between. Germline loops: CDR1 SGHRS, CDR2 YFSETQ. Here the CDR3 DNA reads TGCGCCAGCAGCTGGTCGAGTAATGAAAAACTGTTTTTT. As protein: CASSWSSNEKLFF.

CDR3 nucleotides: TGTGCCAGCAGAACTAGCGGGAAGAGCTACGAGCAGTACTTC. Protein product: CASRTSGKSYEQYF. The V and J genes are TRBV6-6 and TRBJ2-7, with 10 bases identical to TRBD2. The germline gives CDR1 MNHNY, CDR2 SVGAGI (reference sequence). There are 14 residues in the CDR3. Trimming took 6 bases from V and 3 from J; bases not matched to a gene: 5.

This clone was found once. This sequence joins TRBV18 and TRBJ1-1; 7 nucleotides agree with TRBD1. Germline V gene sequence: CDR1 KGHSH, CDR2 LQKENI. V trimming: 4 bases; J trimming: 2 bases; junction bases outside the gene matches: 7. This CDR3 has 15 amino acids. The CDR3 region is CASSHSGGINTEAFF. CDR3 coding DNA: TGTGCCAGCTCACATTCAGGGGGAATCAACACTGAAGCTTTCTTT.

A remark on this clone: The junction departs from germline at one end; a sequencing error may be responsible. The chain couples TRBV18 to TRBJ2-6; D gene uncertain. The CDR3 consists of 17 residues. CDR1 is KGHSH and CDR2 is LQKENI in the germline V gene. The CDR3 sequence: CASSPPVSFSEANVLTF. The DNA of the CDR3 is TGTGCCAGCTCACCACCGGTCAGCTTCTCTGAGGCCAACGTCCTGACTTTC.

J is TRBJ1-2 and V is TRBV27, with TRBD1 matching 7 bases. This CDR3 is 15 amino acids long. CDR1 is MNHEY and CDR2 is SMNVEV in the germline V gene (reference sequence). Trimming took 6 bases from V and 0 from J; bases not matched to a gene: 7. The CDR3 spells CASRPGGPANYGYTF. The CDR3 nucleotides read TGTGCCAGCAGGCCAGGGGGACCTGCTAACTATGGCTACACCTTC.

This rearrangement joins TRBV27 to TRBJ1-4; no definite D call. The CDR3 runs 14 residues. The germline gives CDR1 MNHEY, CDR2 SMNVEV (reference sequence). Trimming shortened V by 5 bases and J by 4 bases, and 11 bases separated the two germline ends. As DNA, the CDR3 is TGTGCCAGCAGTCCACCCGGTCTTAATGAAAAACTGTTTTTT. Its translation: CASSPPGLNEKLFF. Looking up the rest from reference TRBV27 and TRBJ1-4 gives the full variable domain: EAQVTQNPRYLITVTGKKLTVTCSQNMNHEYMSWYRQDPGLGLRQIYYSMNVEVTDKGDVPEGYKVSRKEKRNFPLILESPSPNQTSLYFCASSPPGLNEKLFFGSGTQLSVL.

The chain joins TRBV6-1 to TRBJ2-3, with 8 nucleotides matching TRBD2. From germline, CDR1 is MNHNS and CDR2 SASEGT. The V and J ends lost 6 bases and 3 bases, in that order; junction bases with no gene match: 5. The CDR3 runs to 14 residues. This chain's CDR3 is CASRAGAGTDTQYF. In DNA form, the CDR3 reads TGTGCCAGCAGAGCGGGGGCGGGAACAGATACGCAGTATTTT.